This TCR beta chain came from a study of T cells after posttransplantation cyclophosphamide. At least ten counts were recorded for this clone. Its antigen remains unidentified. Clones were sequenced by immunoSEQ multiplex PCR, and TCRdb holds only the in-frame ones, with some missing. The sample has some 40,000 clones, none seen only once. Regarding the study as a whole: Blood and skin or GI T cell repertoires showed limited TRB overlap. Donor CD8+ memory clones often dominated recipient blood repertoires at later times.

Deletions cut 2 bases from V and 0 bases from J, with 11 bases between. The CDR3 covers 15 residues. Germline CDR1 reads MNHEY; CDR2 reads SVGAGI. The rearrangement uses TRBV6-5 and TRBJ2-7; D gene uncertain. The sample consisted of PBMCs. The TCR originated in a woman in her forties or fifties in good health and a related stem cell transplant donor. CDR3 protein: CASSYRGEISYEQYF. The CDR3 coding sequence is TGTGCCAGCAGTTACCGTGGAGAGATCTCCTACGAGCAGTACTTC.